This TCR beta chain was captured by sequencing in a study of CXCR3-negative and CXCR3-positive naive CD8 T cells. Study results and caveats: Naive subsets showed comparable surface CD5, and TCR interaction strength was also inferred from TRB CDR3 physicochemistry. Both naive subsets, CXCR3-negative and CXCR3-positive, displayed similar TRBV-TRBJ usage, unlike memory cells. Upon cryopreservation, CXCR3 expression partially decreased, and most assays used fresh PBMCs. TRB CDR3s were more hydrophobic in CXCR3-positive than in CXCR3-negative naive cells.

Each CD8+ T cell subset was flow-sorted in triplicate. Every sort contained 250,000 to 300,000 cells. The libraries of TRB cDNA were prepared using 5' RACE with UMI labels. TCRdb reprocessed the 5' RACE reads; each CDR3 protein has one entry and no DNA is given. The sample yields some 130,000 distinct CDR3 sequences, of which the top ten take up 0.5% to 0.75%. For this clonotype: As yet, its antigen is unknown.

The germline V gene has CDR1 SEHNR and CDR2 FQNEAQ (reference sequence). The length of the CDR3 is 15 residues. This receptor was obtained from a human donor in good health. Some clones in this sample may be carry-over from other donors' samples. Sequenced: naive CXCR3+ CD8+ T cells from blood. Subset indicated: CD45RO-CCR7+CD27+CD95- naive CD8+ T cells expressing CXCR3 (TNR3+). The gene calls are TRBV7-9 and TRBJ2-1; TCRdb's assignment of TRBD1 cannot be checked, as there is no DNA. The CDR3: CASSPRTGEANEQFF.